These 25 T cell receptor beta chains came from one sample sequenced in a study of blood T cell repertoires in COVID-19. Using immunoSEQ multiplex PCR, the repertoire was profiled, and TCRdb retains in-frame clones only, with some absent. The data contain around 170,000 clones, around 84% of them singletons. Sequencing was performed on peripheral blood. The receptors derive from a man aged 50 or older with active or convalescent COVID-19.

The gene calls are TRBV20-1 and TRBJ1-5, with 11 nucleotides matching TRBD1. The V gene end was trimmed by 3 bases and the J gene end by 4 bases; junction bases not matched to a gene: 8. The CDR3 has 16 residues. CDR1 and CDR2 (germline): DFQATT, SNEGSKA (reference sequence). The CDR3 is CSASGQGARGNQPQHF. CDR3 DNA sequence: TGCAGTGCTAGTGGACAGGGGGCTAGGGGGAATCAGCCCCAGCATTTT.

This clone was found a few times. The chain has TRBV6-2 or TRBV6-3 and TRBJ1-5; no reliable D call. Trimming removed 2 bases from V and 3 bases from J, with 8 bases in between. The CDR3 is made up of 14 amino acids. From germline, CDR1 is MNHEY and CDR2 SVGEGT. Here the CDR3 reads CASSYGLTNQPQHF. CDR3 DNA sequence: TGTGCCAGCAGTTACGGACTTACCAATCAGCCCCAGCATTTT.

This rearrangement joins TRBV5-4 to TRBJ2-1; D is undetermined. CDR3 length equals 15 residues. Trimming stripped 0 bases from V and 6 bases from J, with 13 bases between. Germline values: CDR1 SGHNT, CDR2 YYREEE (reference sequence). CDR3 nucleotide sequence: TGTGCCAGCAGCTTGGAGACGGGTCTTATCAATGAGCAGTTCTTC. Residues: CASSLETGLINEQFF.

Concerning this clone itself: A read error may account for a junction end that differs from germline. The sample has other DNA sequences that encode this CDR3 too. The chain joins TRBV28 to TRBJ2-7, with a weak D call TRBD1 (6 bases). The CDR3 extends over 12 amino acids. From germline, CDR1 is MDHEN and CDR2 SYDVKM. CDR3 protein: CASSGQNYEQYF. CDR3 in DNA: TGTGCCAGCAGTGGACAGAACTACGAACAGTACTTC.

This clone was observed a few times. CDR3 bases: TGTGCCAACGGGGACAGTCTAAATCAGCCCCAGCATTTT. Translating it yields CANGDSLNQPQHF. V gene TRBV6-5 combines with J gene TRBJ1-5; 7 nucleotides match TRBD1. Looked up from germline, CDR1 is MNHEY and CDR2 is SVGAGI. V lost 10 bases and J lost 4; bases outside the gene matches: 7. This CDR3 is 13 amino acids long.

This chain uses TRBV7-2 with TRBJ1-4; 9 bases map to TRBD1. The length of the CDR3 is 15 residues. The germline gives CDR1 SGHTA, CDR2 FQGNSA. The trim removed 2 bases at V and 7 bases at J, leaving 5 bases unmatched. In DNA, the CDR3 is TGTGCCAGCAGCTTATTGGGACAGGGCGGTGAAAAACTGTTTTTT. Its translation: CASSLLGQGGEKLFF.

The J gene is TRBJ1-1, the V gene TRBV18; the D is unclear. Germline V CDR1 and CDR2: KGHSH, LQKENI. The V end was cut by 3 bases, the J end by 8 bases, with 16 bases between. The CDR3 has 14 residues. The CDR3 DNA sequence: TGTGCCAGCTCACCGGGAGACTGGGAGAAAGAAGCTTTCTTT. Protein sequence: CASSPGDWEKEAFF.

This chain connects TRBV29-1 to TRBJ2-3; possible D gene TRBD2, 6 bases. Germline loops: CDR1 SQVTM, CDR2 ANQGSEA. The germline V and J ends were trimmed by 4 bases and 2 bases, with 10 bases remaining between them. CDR3 length equals 13 residues. CDR3 in DNA: TGCAGCGTTGCCAGGACTAACACAGATACGCAGTATTTT. The encoded protein is CSVARTNTDTQYF.

The genes are TRBV7-2 and TRBJ2-7; 10 positions match TRBD2. With 2 bases clipped from V and 7 bases from J, the junction kept 5 bases outside the gene matches. The germline V gene encodes CDR1 SGHTA and CDR2 FQGNSA. The CDR3 is made up of 14 amino acids. For the CDR3, the DNA is TGTGCCAGCAGCTTACGACTAGCGGGTGGGGAGCAGTACTTC. This translates into CASSLRLAGGEQYF.

The chain joins TRBV9 to TRBJ2-7; D might be TRBD2 (6 bases). The V gene lost 0 bases and the J gene lost 0 bases, with 13 bases spanning the gap. CDR1 and CDR2 (germline): SGDLS, YYNGEE. This CDR3 contains 16 residues. The CDR3 protein is CASSVGGLGVSYEQYF. In nucleotides, the CDR3 is TGTGCCAGCAGCGTAGGGGGACTGGGGGTCTCCTACGAGCAGTACTTC. Filled out from reference TRBV9 and TRBJ2-7, the complete variable domain reads DSGVTQTPKHLITATGQRVTLRCSPRSGDLSVYWYQQSLDQGLQFLIQYYNGEERAKGNILERFSAQQFPDLHSELNLSSLELGDSALYFCASSVGGLGVSYEQYFGPGTRLTVT.

This clone has just a few counts. The rearrangement links TRBV7-2 to TRBJ1-1; D remains ambiguous. The V gene's germline CDR1 is SGHTA and CDR2 FQGNSA. The ends were cut back, 5 bases at V and 1 base at J, with 14 bases in the middle. The CDR3 is 15 amino acids. CDR3 sequence: CASSPRRFKNTEAFF. CDR3 in DNA: TGTGCCAGCAGCCCTAGAAGATTTAAGAACACTGAAGCTTTCTTT.

This chain uses TRBV6-5 with TRBJ1-3; no clear D gene. CDR1 is MNHEY and CDR2 is SVGAGI in the germline V gene. Between the trimmed V and J ends, which lost 2 bases and 1 base, there was a span of 12 bases. The CDR3 runs to 16 residues. CDR3 amino acids: CASSYTLLLSGNTIYF. The CDR3 region has the DNA TGTGCCAGCAGTTACACCTTATTACTTTCTGGAAACACCATATATTTT.

This clone was seen just once. The rearrangement uses TRBV6-5 and TRBJ1-3; no clear D gene. Trimming stripped 8 bases from V and 0 bases from J, with 14 bases between. The CDR3 sequence is 15 residues long. Germline values: CDR1 MNHEY, CDR2 SVGAGI. The DNA of the CDR3 is TGTGCCAGCTGTTTAGGGAGAAACTCTGGAAACACCATATATTTT. Translated, it gives CASCLGRNSGNTIYF.

To note about this clone: Relative to the germline gene, one junction end is altered; a read error may explain this. The chain uses TRBV7-8 and TRBJ2-3, with TRBD1 matching over 8 bases. Germline V CDR1 and CDR2: SGHVS, FQNEAQ. The CDR3 has 17 residues. CDR3 nucleotides: TGTGCCAGCAGCTCGGGGACAGGCCCTTTAGGACAGATACGCAGTACTTTT. Its protein product is CASSSGTGPLGQIRSTF.

The chain uses TRBV15 and TRBJ2-6; 8 bases match TRBD2. The length of the CDR3 is 16 residues. The germline CDR1 and CDR2 sequences are LNHNV and YYDKDF (reference sequence). After removal of 8 bases from V and 4 bases from J, the junction contained 10 bases not matched to a gene. The CDR3 bases are TGTGCCACCCGACCGGGAGGGCCGTCCGGGGCCAACGTCCTGACTTTC. Encoded protein: CATRPGGPSGANVLTF.

The chain links TRBV5-1 to TRBJ1-1; D not certain. The CDR3 contains 14 residues. Trimming stripped 6 bases from V and 5 bases from J, with 17 bases between. CDR1 is SGHRS, CDR2 YFSETQ, per germline. The CDR3 is CASNLEDRGTEAFF. DNA for the CDR3: TGCGCCAGCAACTTAGAGGACCGAGGGACTGAAGCTTTCTTT.

The V gene is TRBV6-5, the J gene TRBJ1-3; TRBD1 matches 7 bases. This CDR3 contains 16 residues. CDR1 MNHEY and CDR2 SVGAGI come from the germline V gene. Trimming cost V 4 bases and J 0 bases; bases outside gene matches: 6. This CDR3 reads CASSSPTGASGNTIYF. Written as DNA, the CDR3 is TGTGCCAGCAGTTCCCCAACAGGGGCCTCTGGAAACACCATATATTTT.

The chain uses TRBV29-1 and TRBJ1-2; D gene unclear. This CDR3 region has 13 residues. CDR1 is SQVTM, CDR2 ANQGSEA, per germline. Trimming removed 0 bases from V and 3 bases from J, with 8 bases in between. The CDR3 DNA follows: TGCAGCGTTGAAGATCTTACAGACTATGGCTACACCTTC. It is translated as CSVEDLTDYGYTF.

CDR3 bases: TGTGCCTCCGGGACAGGGGCGGGCGAGCAGTACTTC. Residues: CASGTGAGEQYF. This chain uses TRBV24-1 with TRBJ2-7; 10 nucleotides agree with TRBD1. Germline trimming cut 12 bases from V and 6 bases from J; bases unmatched to any gene: 7. Germline V gene lookup returns CDR1 KGHDR and CDR2 SFDVKD. The length of the CDR3 is 12 residues.

The chain combines TRBV7-3 with TRBJ1-1, with D unclear. The V end lost 5 bases, the J end lost 2 bases, and 12 bases lay between the germline ends. From germline, CDR1 is SGHTA and CDR2 FQGTGA. This CDR3 is 14 amino acids long. The CDR3 bases are TGTGCCAGCAGCCTAATAGGACTTAACACTGAAGCTTTCTTT. Translating gives CASSLIGLNTEAFF.

V usage is TRBV24-1 and J usage is TRBJ2-1, with TRBD2 matching 9 bases. CDR3 length: 16 amino acids. Germline lookup yields CDR1 KGHDR and CDR2 SFDVKD. Losses at the gene ends were 2 bases for V and 8 bases for J; bases not matched to a gene: 9. The CDR3 DNA sequence: TGTGCCACCAGTGATTGGGGCGGGAGGGGATTCTATGAGCAGTTCTTC. Encoded protein: CATSDWGGRGFYEQFF.

The V gene is TRBV6-5, the J gene TRBJ2-2; 10 nucleotides agree with TRBD2. This CDR3 contains 16 residues. Germline V CDR1 and CDR2: MNHEY, SVGAGI. The junction had 3 bases not matched to a gene; V was cut back by 4 bases and J by 1 base. The CDR3 protein is CASSFPSGRNTGELFF. The CDR3 DNA is TGTGCCAGCAGTTTTCCTAGCGGGAGGAACACCGGGGAGCTGTTTTTT.

This rearrangement joins TRBV29-1 to TRBJ2-7, with a weak D call TRBD1 (5 bases). There are 14 residues in the CDR3. The germline V and J ends were trimmed by 6 bases and 6 bases, with 21 bases remaining between them. CDR1 is SQVTM and CDR2 is ANQGSEA in the germline V gene. CDR3 in amino acids: CSVLPVAMGLEQYF. As DNA, the CDR3 is TGCAGCGTCCTCCCAGTGGCCATGGGGCTCGAGCAGTACTTC.

This clone showed up just once. This chain joins TRBV4-2 and TRBJ1-3; D ambiguous. The CDR3 has 15 amino acids. Trimming left V 0 bases short and J 0 bases short, with 6 bases between. In germline, CDR1 is LGHNA, CDR2 YNFKEQ. The CDR3 DNA sequence: TGTGCCAGCAGCCAAGATGGGAGCTCTGGAAACACCATATATTTT. This translates into CASSQDGSSGNTIYF.

This sequence joins TRBV19 and TRBJ2-7; 7 nucleotides line up with TRBD1. V dropped 5 bases and J dropped 1; count of bases not matched to a gene: 8. The CDR3 is 15 amino acids. Germline V gives CDR1 LNHDA, CDR2 SQIVND (reference sequence). The CDR3 sequence: CASSDPGTASYEQYF. As DNA, the CDR3 is TGTGCCAGTAGTGACCCCGGGACAGCTTCCTACGAGCAGTACTTC.